The subject of this entry is one TCR beta chain. The data were obtained in a study of blood T cell repertoires in COVID-19. Overall study: From the United States, Italy and Spain came samples of acute and convalescent COVID-19.

Original processing methods: Nucleated cell counts were estimated from reference gene primer amplification. Measured with immunoSEQ multiplex PCR; TCRdb has only the in-frame clones, and not every one. That table gives V, J and clone size, and the DNA gave D and trimming. This sample has roughly 58,000 clones; about 81% occur once, and the top ten carry about 30%. Those enrolled in Seattle joined during active infection and were followed longitudinally afterward. The CDR3 totals 16 residues. Per germline, CDR1 SEHNR and CDR2 FQNEAQ (reference sequence). Trimming cost V 1 base and J 5 bases; bases outside gene matches: 9.

The TCR comes from a man between 60 and 75 years old with COVID-19, enrolled during active disease. The sequenced sample consisted of peripheral blood. The chain links TRBV7-9 to TRBJ2-7; 9 positions match TRBD2. The CDR3 region is CASSLGISGGGDEQYF. As DNA, the CDR3 is TGTGCCAGCAGCTTAGGAATTAGCGGGGGAGGAGACGAGCAGTACTTC.